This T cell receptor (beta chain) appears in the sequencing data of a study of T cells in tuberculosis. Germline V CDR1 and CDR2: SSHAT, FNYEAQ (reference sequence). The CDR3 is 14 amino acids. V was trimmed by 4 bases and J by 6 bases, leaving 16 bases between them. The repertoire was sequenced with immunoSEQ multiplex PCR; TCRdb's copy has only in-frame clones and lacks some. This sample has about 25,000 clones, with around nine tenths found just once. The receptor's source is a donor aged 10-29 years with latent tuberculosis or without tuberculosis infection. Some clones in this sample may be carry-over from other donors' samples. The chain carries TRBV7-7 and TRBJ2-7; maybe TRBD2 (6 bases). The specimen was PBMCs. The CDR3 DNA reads TGTGCCAGCAGCTCCGACCCTGGGGGAGGCGAGCAGTACTTC. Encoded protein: CASSSDPGGGEQYF. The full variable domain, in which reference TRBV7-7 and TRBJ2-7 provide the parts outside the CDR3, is GAGVSQSPRYKVTKRGQDVTLRCDPISSHATLYWYQQALGQGPEFLTYFNYEAQPDKSGLPSDRFSAERPEGSISTLTIQRTEQRDSAMYRCASSSDPGGGEQYFGPGTRLTVT.